These T cell receptor beta chains were read from a single sample in a study of shared clonotypes between healthy human individuals. Profiled with immunoSEQ multiplex PCR; TCRdb holds only in-frame clones, not every one. The table includes about 1.5 million clones, approximately 98% detected once. The sample comprised naive CD4+ T cells sorted from blood. Receptor source: a man younger than 45 in good health. The conserved cysteine and the conserved F or W are not part of the CDR3 here.

CDR3,J,V
ASSLGLALIVHNEQF,TRBJ2-1,TRBV5-6
ASSPPQTEAF,TRBJ1-1,TRBV18
ASSIPPTGTHTGELF,TRBJ2-2,TRBV19
ASSPLPGQGMFGTEAF,TRBJ1-1,TRBV18
ASSLGDTTYEQY,TRBJ2-7,TRBV5-1
ASSKQVYNEQF,TRBJ2-1,TRBV7-3
ASSLGWGLAGDGSYNEQF,TRBJ2-1,TRBV28
ASRGQGAQETQY,TRBJ2-5,TRBV6-6
ATSAQSQDPSPF,TRBJ2-1,TRBV15
ASSPRQGYAGELF,TRBJ2-2,TRBV4-3
AGRRDMNTEAF,TRBJ1-1,TRBV2
AWTSGTQSNQPQH,TRBJ1-5,TRBV30
ASRALANTGELF,TRBJ2-2,TRBV27
ASSTVGVDEQY,TRBJ2-7,TRBV5-1
ASSGTSGRPDEQF,TRBJ2-1,TRBV14
ASLKFTGGIYNEQF,TRBJ2-1,TRBV18
ASSPRLAGPYEQY,TRBJ2-7,TRBV7-2
ASRSSGRGGTYEQY,TRBJ2-7,TRBV19